The next 32 T cell receptor beta chains were all read from a single sample in a study of neoadjuvant anti-PD-1 for oral cavity cancer. Time point in this sample: after neoadjuvant nivolumab, at surgical resection. Sequenced by immunoSEQ multiplex PCR; TCRdb stores in-frame clones only, minus some. Of 14,000 or so clones in the sample, roughly 70% were seen once. This material consisted of PBMCs, taken after nivolumab (anti-PD-1) treatment. The receptor source for this set is a person aged 35-79 years with oral cavity squamous cell carcinoma.

The chain has TRBV7-8 and TRBJ2-1; TRBD2 matches 14 bases. CDR1 is SGHVS, CDR2 FQNEAQ, per germline. The CDR3 sequence is 18 residues long. V lost 5 bases to trimming and J lost 8 bases; unmatched junction nucleotides: 14. The CDR3 loop is CASSPPLRLAGGIYEQFF. CDR3 nucleotides: TGTGCCAGCAGCCCCCCGCTACGACTAGCGGGGGGGATTTATGAGCAGTTCTTC.

The gene calls are TRBV11-2 and TRBJ1-3; tentative D call: TRBD1 (5 bases). The CDR3 contains 19 residues. The germline CDR1 and CDR2 sequences are SGHAT and FQNNGV. V lost 6 bases and J 4 bases, leaving 28 bases between the germline ends. The CDR3 region is CASRQPGRSFAASGNTIYF. The CDR3 coding sequence is TGTGCCAGCAGACAACCGGGACGGAGCTTTGCTGCCTCCGGAAACACCATATATTTT.

This clone was found a few times. The gene calls are TRBV19 and TRBJ2-7; D uncertain. The CDR3 is 14 amino acids. CDR1 is LNHDA and CDR2 is SQIVND in the germline V gene (reference sequence). The V gene lost 3 bases and the J gene lost 3 bases, with 12 bases spanning the gap. The CDR3 DNA follows: TGTGCCAGTAGTATTCGCGACGGAGACTACGAGCAGTACTTC. Protein sequence: CASSIRDGDYEQYF.

This clone was recorded once. The rearrangement links TRBV2 to TRBJ1-1, with D possibly TRBD1 on 6 matching bases. This CDR3 spans 17 amino acids. V dropped 0 bases and J dropped 3 bases, with 17 bases sitting between them. CDR1 and CDR2 (germline): SNHLY, FYNNEI. As DNA, the CDR3 is TGTGCCAGCAGTGAAGCAGCGGGGACAAAGGGGGACACTGAAGCTTTCTTT. This gives the protein CASSEAAGTKGDTEAFF.

This clone has only a few counts. The chain employs TRBV7-2 and TRBJ2-3; TRBD2 agrees at 7 bases. This CDR3 is built from 16 residues. Germline V gene sequence: CDR1 SGHTA, CDR2 FQGNSA. V dropped 5 bases and J dropped 2; count of bases not matched to a gene: 10. CDR3: CASSPVGGTLTDTQYF. The CDR3 coding sequence is TGTGCCAGCAGCCCGGTCGGGGGGACCCTCACAGATACGCAGTATTTT.

The chain combines TRBV5-6 with TRBJ1-2, with 7 bases aligning to TRBD1. CDR1 is SGHDT and CDR2 is YYEEEE in the germline V gene. The CDR3 runs 13 residues. J lost 1 base, V lost 3 bases, and 0 bases had no gene match. The CDR3 nucleotides are TGTGCCAGCAGCTACAGGGGTAACTATGGCTACACCTTC. It is translated as CASSYRGNYGYTF.

This chain links TRBV27 with TRBJ1-1; 10 positions match TRBD1. This CDR3 is built from 15 residues. J gave up 5 bases and V 6 bases, and 9 bases lay outside the gene matches. The germline gives CDR1 MNHEY, CDR2 SMNVEV (reference sequence). DNA for the CDR3: TGTGCCAGCAGATGGACAGGGGGTAGAGGTACTGAAGCTTTCTTT. This translates into CASRWTGGRGTEAFF.

The genes are TRBV7-8 and TRBJ1-4; 9 bases are a match to TRBD1. V shed 5 bases and J 7 bases; nucleotides not matched to a gene: 8. The germline gives CDR1 SGHVS, CDR2 FQNEAQ. The CDR3 loop spans 15 amino acids. CDR3 nucleotide sequence: TGTGCCAGCAGCGGACTGGACAGGGGCCTTGAAAAACTGTTTTTT. Protein product: CASSGLDRGLEKLFF.

The rearrangement joins TRBV6-5 to TRBJ2-7; 8 bases align to TRBD1. The trim removed 7 bases at V and 5 bases at J, leaving 10 bases unmatched. The CDR3 runs to 14 residues. CDR1 MNHEY and CDR2 SVGAGI come from the germline V gene. The CDR3 loop is CASKRTGLVHEQYF. For the CDR3, the DNA is TGTGCCAGCAAAAGGACAGGGCTAGTGCACGAGCAGTACTTC.

This chain connects TRBV5-1 to TRBJ2-1, with D unresolved. V was trimmed by 1 base and J by 6 bases, leaving 8 bases between them. The CDR3 runs 13 residues. The germline V gene encodes CDR1 SGHRS and CDR2 YFSETQ. CDR3 protein: CASSLIETNEQFF. CDR3 nucleotide sequence: TGCGCCAGCAGCTTGATCGAGACCAATGAGCAGTTCTTC. Full variable domain (outside the CDR3, taken from reference TRBV5-1 and TRBJ2-1): KAGVTQTPRYLIKTRGQQVTLSCSPISGHRSVSWYQQTPGQGLQFLFEYFSETQRNKGNFPGRFSGRQFSNSRSEMNVSTLELGDSALYLCASSLIETNEQFFGPGTRLTVL.

The chain recombines TRBV2 with TRBJ2-5; the D call may be TRBD1 or TRBD2 (5 bases each). Trimming stripped 10 bases from V and 0 bases from J, with 12 bases between. The CDR3 sequence is 13 residues long. Looked up from germline, CDR1 is SNHLY and CDR2 is FYNNEI. DNA of the CDR3: TGTGCCAACCTCCGGGACGACCAAGAGACCCAGTACTTC. The encoded protein is CANLRDDQETQYF.

This clone appeared a single time. The chain is built from TRBV5-1 and TRBJ2-5; D is perhaps TRBD1 or TRBD2 (5 bases each). The V end was cut by 3 bases, the J end by 5 bases, with 14 bases between. Per germline, CDR1 SGHRS and CDR2 YFSETQ. The CDR3 is 14 residues long. The CDR3 is CASSSGRAKETQYF. CDR3 nucleotides: TGCGCCAGCAGCTCGGGACGGGCCAAGGAGACCCAGTACTTC. The full variable domain, with the rest looked up from reference TRBV5-1 and TRBJ2-5, is KAGVTQTPRYLIKTRGQQVTLSCSPISGHRSVSWYQQTPGQGLQFLFEYFSETQRNKGNFPGRFSGRQFSNSRSEMNVSTLELGDSALYLCASSSGRAKETQYFGPGTRLLVL.

The gene calls are TRBV5-1 and TRBJ2-1; TRBD1 aligns across 9 bases. Per the germline V gene, CDR1 is SGHRS and CDR2 is YFSETQ. J was trimmed by 8 bases and V by 4 bases; bases with no gene match: 10. The CDR3 totals 15 residues. CDR3 nucleotides: TGCGCCAGCAGCCTGGAGGGACAGGGAGTGGATGAGCAGTTCTTC. This codes for CASSLEGQGVDEQFF.

J is TRBJ2-1 and V is TRBV16, with 12 bases fitting TRBD1. Germline values: CDR1 KGHSY, CDR2 FQNENV. The CDR3 is made up of 15 amino acids. V shed 3 bases and J 8 bases; nucleotides not matched to a gene: 5. The chain's CDR3 is CASSQGTGGRDEQFF. The CDR3 coding sequence is TGTGCCAGCAGCCAGGGGACAGGGGGCAGGGATGAGCAGTTCTTC.

V and J are TRBV5-1 and TRBJ2-2, with TRBD1 matching 9 bases. Germline V gene data show CDR1 as SGHRS and CDR2 as YFSETQ. V shed 4 bases, J shed 5 bases, and the junction held 9 bases outside the gene matches. The CDR3 covers 16 residues. CDR3 nucleotides: TGCGCCAGCAGCCAACCTAACAGGGGGCCTACCGGGGAGCTGTTTTTT. This translates into CASSQPNRGPTGELFF.

The rearrangement links TRBV30 to TRBJ2-1, with a tentative D call TRBD2 (5 bases). The CDR3 has 11 residues. V shed 5 bases and J shed 9 bases, with 11 bases lying between them. The V gene's germline CDR1 is GTSNPN and CDR2 SVGIG (reference sequence). CDR3 nucleotides: TGTGCCTGGGCCTCTAGCACTGAGCAGTTCTTC. Protein product: CAWASSTEQFF.

This clone has only one observation. The chain joins TRBV4-1 to TRBJ1-4; D gene unclear. The CDR3 loop spans 14 amino acids. Deletions cut 1 base from V and 8 bases from J, with 11 bases between. Germline V gene lookup returns CDR1 MGHRA and CDR2 YSYEKL. CDR3 DNA sequence: TGCGCCAGCAGCCAAGGAACAAGATTGGAAAAACTGTTTTTT. It codes for CASSQGTRLEKLFF.

The table lists this clone with a count of one. The chain combines TRBV18 with TRBJ1-2; D might be TRBD1 (5 bases). Trimming removed 3 bases from V and 12 bases from J, with 17 bases in between. CDR1 and CDR2 (germline): KGHSH, LQKENI. The CDR3 loop spans 13 amino acids. CDR3 sequence (DNA): TGTGCCAGCTCACCTGGACAAGGCCTCGGAGACACCTTC. As protein: CASSPGQGLGDTF.

The rearrangement uses TRBV12-1 and TRBJ1-1. TRBV12-1 is recorded as a pseudogene. The CDR3 is 16 amino acids. As DNA, the CDR3 is TGTGCCAGCAGCTTTGGGACCAACCCGATCTACACTGAAGCTTTCTTT. Translated, it gives CASSFGTNPIYTEAFF.

The chain recombines TRBV7-2 with TRBJ2-7; D is ambiguous. Trimming shortened V by 3 bases and J by 1 base, and 7 bases separated the two germline ends. Germline V lookup: CDR1 SGHTA, CDR2 FQGNSA. The CDR3 is 13 residues long. The CDR3 DNA reads as TGTGCCAGCAGCTTTATGACTTCCTACGAGCAGTACTTC. Its protein product is CASSFMTSYEQYF.

This clone has a single count. The rearrangement links TRBV7-9 to TRBJ1-2, with D unclear. The germline CDR1 and CDR2 sequences are SEHNR and FQNEAQ (reference sequence). The CDR3 spans 13 residues. V lost 5 bases and J lost 7, with 14 bases in between. The CDR3 DNA is TGTGCCAGCAGCGAAGTCGAGGCAGCTGGCTACACCTTC. This codes for CASSEVEAAGYTF.

The J gene is TRBJ2-7, the V gene TRBV5-1, with 10 bases identical to TRBD1. Germline lookup yields CDR1 SGHRS and CDR2 YFSETQ. The CDR3 covers 14 residues. The V gene end was trimmed by 4 bases and the J gene end by 6 bases; junction bases not matched to a gene: 7. In nucleotides, the CDR3 is TGCGCCAGCAGCCAAGTCCGGGACAGGGGCGAGCAGTACTTC. Residues: CASSQVRDRGEQYF.

The V and J genes are TRBV7-2 and TRBJ1-5, with D possibly being TRBD1 (6 bases). Germline loops: CDR1 SGHTA, CDR2 FQGNSA. The CDR3 extends over 15 amino acids. Trimming cost V 3 bases and J 2 bases, with 11 bases left between them. CDR3 coding DNA: TGTGCCAGCAGCTTCCAACAGGGAGGCAATCAGCCCCAGCATTTT. It specifies CASSFQQGGNQPQHF.

V is TRBV11-2 and J is TRBJ2-7, with TRBD2 matching 8 bases. The V and J ends lost 1 base and 2 bases, in that order; junction bases with no gene match: 4. Germline lookup yields CDR1 SGHAT and CDR2 FQNNGV. The CDR3 has 15 amino acids. The CDR3 is CASSLAGSGAYEQYF. The CDR3 region has the DNA TGTGCCAGCAGCTTAGCCGGTAGCGGGGCCTACGAGCAGTACTTC.

This clone was found once. The V call is TRBV6-5, the J call TRBJ1-1, with D possibly matching TRBD1 (5 bases). Germline values: CDR1 MNHEY, CDR2 SVGAGI. This CDR3 has 16 amino acids. V lost 0 bases, J lost 2 bases, and 13 bases lay in between. CDR3 DNA: TGTGCCAGCAGTTACTCGGGGCACAGACTTAACACTGAAGCTTTCTTT. Its translation is CASSYSGHRLNTEAFF.

This clone showed up just a few times. CDR3 nucleotide sequence: TGTGCCAGCAGACACGGGACTAGCGGGAGCCCCACCTACGAGCAGTACTTC. It codes for CASRHGTSGSPTYEQYF. This chain joins TRBV27 and TRBJ2-7; TRBD2 aligns across 14 bases. With 6 bases clipped from V and 2 bases from J, the junction kept 9 bases outside the gene matches. This CDR3 comprises 17 residues. Germline CDR1 MNHEY, CDR2 SMNVEV (reference sequence).

The V call is TRBV7-9, the J call TRBJ2-1; 10 nucleotides align to TRBD1. V lost 5 bases and J lost 4; bases outside the gene matches: 14. Per germline, CDR1 SEHNR and CDR2 FQNEAQ (reference sequence). The CDR3 runs to 18 residues. The CDR3 DNA is TGTGCCAGCAGCGAGAGACAGGGGGCCCTCAGGGGTTACAATGAGCAGTTCTTC. This gives the protein CASSERQGALRGYNEQFF.

The chain is built from TRBV25-1 and TRBJ1-1, with D possibly being TRBD1 (6 bases). Deletions cut 3 bases from V and 5 bases from J, with 19 bases between. CDR1 is MGHDK, CDR2 SYGVNS, per germline. CDR3 length: 16 residues. The chain's CDR3 is CASSEVETGRGTEAFF. CDR3 coding DNA: TGTGCCAGCAGTGAGGTCGAGACAGGACGCGGAACTGAAGCTTTCTTT.

CDR3 coding DNA: TGTGCCAGCAGTCTAGGGGGGCAGCGAAACTACGAGCAGTACTTC. This encodes CASSLGGQRNYEQYF. The chain is built from TRBV5-4 and TRBJ2-7; D is possibly TRBD1 or TRBD2 (6 bases each). CDR1 is SGHNT and CDR2 is YYREEE in the germline V gene (reference sequence). With 5 bases removed from V and 3 bases from J, the gap between germline ends came to 18 bases. The CDR3 consists of 15 residues.

This clone was recorded a few times. This chain uses TRBV4-1 with TRBJ2-7, with unresolved D. CDR1 and CDR2 from the germline V gene are MGHRA and YSYEKL. V lost 4 bases and J 5 bases, leaving 24 bases between the germline ends. The CDR3 has 17 residues. The CDR3 region is CASSPISARLRRDEQYF. The CDR3 DNA sequence: TGCGCCAGCAGCCCCATATCGGCCCGCCTTAGGAGAGACGAGCAGTACTTC.

The V gene is TRBV7-9, the J gene TRBJ2-7; D not certain. The CDR3 totals 16 residues. Trimming removed 1 base from V and 2 bases from J, with 15 bases in between. Germline V gene lookup returns CDR1 SEHNR and CDR2 FQNEAQ (reference sequence). CDR3 in DNA: TGTGCCAGCAGCTTAGGTTCCGACGGACGGACCTACGAGCAGTACTTC. Translation: CASSLGSDGRTYEQYF.

The chain has TRBV5-5 and TRBJ1-4; TRBD1 is a possible D gene (5 bases). This CDR3 has 15 amino acids. Looked up from germline, CDR1 is SGHKS and CDR2 is YYEKEE (reference sequence). The V end was cut by 2 bases, the J end by 0 bases, with 8 bases between. CDR3 residues: CASSFQGTTNEKLFF. CDR3 nucleotides: TGTGCCAGCAGCTTTCAGGGAACAACTAATGAAAAACTGTTTTTT. The variable domain in full, completed from reference TRBV5-5 and TRBJ1-4, reads DAGVTQSPTHLIKTRGQQVTLRCSPISGHKSVSWYQQVLGQGPQFIFQYYEKEERGRGNFPDRFSARQFPNYSSELNVNALLLGDSALYLCASSFQGTTNEKLFFGSGTQLSVL.